Sequencing of this T cell receptor beta chain was carried out in a study of T cell responses to AZD1222 COVID-19 vaccine. Overall study findings and caveats: Sampled repertoires all dated from after the peak T cell response.

The V gene's germline CDR1 is KGHDR and CDR2 SFDVKD. The CDR3 runs to 12 residues. Trimming took off 5 bases at V and 5 bases at J, with 9 bases between the two ends. The data were produced by immunoSEQ multiplex PCR, yet TCRdb's version contains in-frame clones alone and is incomplete. The table shows about 110,000 clones, with roughly nine tenths occurring only once. Details on this clone: Its cognate antigen is unknown.

The gene calls are TRBV24-1 and TRBJ2-7; the D gene is possibly TRBD1 (6 bases). The specimen comprised peripheral blood, sampled on day 0 of MenACWY control vaccination. The sequence came from an adult in good health. CDR3 bases: TGTGCCACCAGTGGTCAGGGGCACGAGCAGTACTTC. Its protein is CATSGQGHEQYF.